The next 10 T cell receptor beta chains were all read from a single sample in a study of blood T cell repertoires in COVID-19. Using immunoSEQ multiplex PCR, the repertoire was profiled, and TCRdb retains in-frame clones only, with some absent. The table includes under 30,000 clones, roughly nine tenths detected once. The sequenced material came from peripheral blood. The receptors originated from a man older than 75 with acute or convalescent COVID-19.

The chain has TRBV28 and TRBJ2-2; 9 bases are a match to TRBD1. Germline V gene data show CDR1 as MDHEN and CDR2 as SYDVKM. The CDR3 totals 13 residues. The CDR3 reads CSTGGKSTGELFF. CDR3 coding DNA: TGTTCAACAGGGGGCAAGAGCACCGGGGAGCTGTTTTTT.

The chain couples TRBV6-5 to TRBJ2-1; 7 positions agree with TRBD1. The CDR3 runs to 15 residues. Germline CDR1 reads MNHEY; CDR2 reads SVGAGI. J was trimmed by 3 bases and V by 4 bases; bases with no gene match: 6. CDR3 sequence: CASSLDRDSYNEQFF. The CDR3 region has the DNA TGTGCCAGCAGTTTGGACCGGGACAGCTACAATGAGCAGTTCTTC.

V and J are TRBV4-2 and TRBJ2-5; 10 bases align to TRBD1. Germline-derived CDR1 and CDR2 are LGHNA and YNFKEQ. The junction had 8 bases not matched to a gene; V was cut back by 3 bases and J by 7 bases. The CDR3 runs to 15 residues. The CDR3 DNA follows: TGTGCCAGCAGCCAGGGACAGGGGCCCGGATGGACCCAGTACTTC. Its protein is CASSQGQGPGWTQYF.

The chain carries TRBV6-6 and TRBJ1-6, with TRBD1 identical over 11 bases. The CDR3 extends over 15 amino acids. Germline CDR1 and CDR2: MNHNY and SVGAGI (reference sequence). V dropped 5 bases and J dropped 10; count of bases not matched to a gene: 7. CDR3 in amino acids: CASSTGTGGRSPLHF. Here the CDR3 DNA reads TGTGCCAGCAGTACCGGGACAGGGGGGAGATCACCCCTCCACTTT.

The genes are TRBV5-6 and TRBJ1-2; D is ambiguous. The CDR3 covers 14 residues. The V end was cut by 5 bases, the J end by 4 bases, with 15 bases between. Germline V CDR1 and CDR2: SGHDT, YYEEEE. CDR3 sequence (DNA): TGTGCCAGCAGTTTAGCCGGAGCTTCCTATGGCTACACCTTC. Translation: CASSLAGASYGYTF.

The chain links TRBV6-1 to TRBJ2-3, with 8 nucleotides matching TRBD2. Germline V gene data show CDR1 as MNHNS and CDR2 as SASEGT. The CDR3 has 16 amino acids. J gave up 5 bases and V 1 base, and 8 bases lay outside the gene matches. The CDR3 coding sequence is TGTGCCAGCAGTGAAGATGTCGGGGGGGGTGGAGATACGCAGTATTTT. Encoded protein: CASSEDVGGGGDTQYF.

In its sample, this clone was seen once. The V gene is TRBV5-1, the J gene TRBJ2-5; a possible D gene is TRBD2 (5 bases). Germline CDR1 is SGHRS and CDR2 is YFSETQ. The length of the CDR3 is 16 residues. The V and J ends lost 3 bases and 1 base respectively, with 16 bases between them. The CDR3 DNA reads as TGCGCCAGCAGCTCCCGCGTGGTAGCGAGCCAAGAGACCCAGTACTTC. This codes for CASSSRVVASQETQYF.

This clone was counted only a few times. The rearrangement joins TRBV5-4 to TRBJ2-7; 7 bases line up with TRBD1. CDR3 length: 15 amino acids. Germline lookup yields CDR1 SGHNT and CDR2 YYREEE (reference sequence). The ends lost 0 bases at V and 2 bases at J; junction bases unmatched: 5. The CDR3 coding sequence is TGTGCCAGCAGCTTGGACCGGGGACAGACCTACGAGCAGTACTTC. As protein: CASSLDRGQTYEQYF.

The chain has TRBV11-3 and TRBJ2-1; 8 nucleotides line up with TRBD1. Unmatched junction bases numbered 4, after V lost 0 bases and J lost 6 bases. The germline CDR1 and CDR2 sequences are SGHNT and YENEEA. This CDR3 region has 15 residues. In DNA form, the CDR3 reads TGTGCCAGCAGCTTAGAAGGACAGGGCTCCAATGAGCAGTTCTTC. Residues: CASSLEGQGSNEQFF.

The rearrangement uses TRBV7-6 and TRBJ2-7, with D possibly matching TRBD1 (6 bases). The CDR3 consists of 16 residues. Per germline, CDR1 SGHVS and CDR2 FNYEAQ. V lost 1 base and J lost 2, with 15 bases in between. CDR3 DNA sequence: TGTGCCAGCAGCTTAGGGACTCCGGGACAACCCTACGAGCAGTACTTC. It codes for CASSLGTPGQPYEQYF.